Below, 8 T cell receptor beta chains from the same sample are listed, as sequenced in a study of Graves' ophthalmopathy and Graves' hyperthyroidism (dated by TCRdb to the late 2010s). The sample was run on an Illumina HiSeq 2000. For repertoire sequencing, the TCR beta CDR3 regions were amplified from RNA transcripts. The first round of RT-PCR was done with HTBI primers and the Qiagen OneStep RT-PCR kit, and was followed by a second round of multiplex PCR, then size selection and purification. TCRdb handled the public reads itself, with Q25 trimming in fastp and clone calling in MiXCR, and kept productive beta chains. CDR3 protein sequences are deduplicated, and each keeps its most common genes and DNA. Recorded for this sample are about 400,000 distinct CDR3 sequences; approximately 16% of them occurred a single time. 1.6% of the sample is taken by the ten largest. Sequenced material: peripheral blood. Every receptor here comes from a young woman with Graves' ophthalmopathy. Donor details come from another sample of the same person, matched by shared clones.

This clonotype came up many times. For the CDR3, the DNA is TGCGCCAGCAGCATTGGGATGGGGAACACTGAAGCTTTCTTT. Its translation: CASSIGMGNTEAFF. This chain connects TRBV10-1 to TRBJ1-1; D remains ambiguous. Germline CDR1 WNHNN, CDR2 SYGVQD (reference sequence). CDR3 length: 14 residues. V was cut by 6 bases and J by 1 base, with 12 bases left in between.

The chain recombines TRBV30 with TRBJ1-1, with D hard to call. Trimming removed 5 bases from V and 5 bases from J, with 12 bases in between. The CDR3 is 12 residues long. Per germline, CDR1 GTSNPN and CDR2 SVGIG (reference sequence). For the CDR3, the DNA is TGTGCCTGGGATGGGAGGCGGACTGAAGCTTTCTTT. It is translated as CAWDGRRTEAFF.

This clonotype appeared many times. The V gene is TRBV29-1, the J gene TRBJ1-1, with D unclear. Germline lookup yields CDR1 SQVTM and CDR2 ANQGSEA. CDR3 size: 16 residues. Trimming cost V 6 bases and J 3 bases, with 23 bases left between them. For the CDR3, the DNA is TGCAGCGTCCGAGACCTTCTCAGAAAGGGATACACTGAAGCTTTCTTT. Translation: CSVRDLLRKGYTEAFF. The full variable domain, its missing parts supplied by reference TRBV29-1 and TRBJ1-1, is SAVISQKPSRDICQRGTSLTIQCQVDSQVTMMFWYRQQPGQSLTLIATANQGSEATYESGFVIDKFPISRPNLTFSTLTVSNMSPEDSSIYLCSVRDLLRKGYTEAFFGQGTRLTVV.

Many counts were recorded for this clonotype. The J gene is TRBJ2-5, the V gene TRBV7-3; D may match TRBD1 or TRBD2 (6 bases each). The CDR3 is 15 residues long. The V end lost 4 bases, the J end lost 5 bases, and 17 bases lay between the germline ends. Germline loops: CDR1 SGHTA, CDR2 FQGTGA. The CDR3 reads CASSSGAAGTETQYF. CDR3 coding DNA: TGTGCCAGCAGCTCGGGGGCGGCAGGGACGGAGACCCAGTACTTC.

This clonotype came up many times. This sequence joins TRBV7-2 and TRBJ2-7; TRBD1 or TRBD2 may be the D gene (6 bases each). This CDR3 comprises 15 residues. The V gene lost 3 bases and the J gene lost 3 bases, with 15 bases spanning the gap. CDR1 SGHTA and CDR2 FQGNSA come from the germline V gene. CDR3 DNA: TGTGCCAGCAGCTTGTCGCGGGACATTCTCTACGAGCAGTACTTC. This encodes CASSLSRDILYEQYF. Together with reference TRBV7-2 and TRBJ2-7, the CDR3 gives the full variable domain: GAGVSQSPSNKVTEKGKDVELRCDPISGHTALYWYRQSLGQGLEFLIYFQGNSAPDKSGLPSDRFSAERTGGSVSTLTIQRTQQEDSAVYLCASSLSRDILYEQYFGPGTRLTVT.

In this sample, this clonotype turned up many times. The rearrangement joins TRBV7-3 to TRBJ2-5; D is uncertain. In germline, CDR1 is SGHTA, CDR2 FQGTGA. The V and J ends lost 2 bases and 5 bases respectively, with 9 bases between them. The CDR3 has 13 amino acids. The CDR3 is CASSLSNPETQYF. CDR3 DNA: TGTGCCAGCAGCTTATCAAACCCGGAGACCCAGTACTTC.

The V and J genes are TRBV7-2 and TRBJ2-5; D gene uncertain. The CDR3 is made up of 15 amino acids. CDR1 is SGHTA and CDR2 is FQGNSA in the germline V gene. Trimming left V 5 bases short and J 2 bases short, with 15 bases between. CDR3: CASSPFLGFQETQYF. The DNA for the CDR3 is TGTGCCAGCAGCCCATTCCTTGGGTTTCAAGAGACCCAGTACTTC. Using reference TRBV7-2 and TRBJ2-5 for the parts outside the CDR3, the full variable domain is GAGVSQSPSNKVTEKGKDVELRCDPISGHTALYWYRQSLGQGLEFLIYFQGNSAPDKSGLPSDRFSAERTGGSVSTLTIQRTQQEDSAVYLCASSPFLGFQETQYFGPGTRLLVL.

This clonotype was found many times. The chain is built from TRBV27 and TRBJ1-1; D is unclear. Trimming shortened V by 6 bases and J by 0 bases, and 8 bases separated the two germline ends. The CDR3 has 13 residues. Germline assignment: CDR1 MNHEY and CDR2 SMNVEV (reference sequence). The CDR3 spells CASSFQLNTEAFF. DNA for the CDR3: TGTGCCAGCAGCTTTCAACTGAACACTGAAGCTTTCTTT.